Each of the 21 T cell receptor beta chains below was sequenced from the same sample in a study of T cell responses to AZD1222 COVID-19 vaccine. The repertoire was sequenced with immunoSEQ multiplex PCR; TCRdb's copy has only in-frame clones and lacks some. The sample consists of some 130,000 clones, under 95% of them appearing once. The material sequenced was peripheral blood, taken on day 0 of AZD1222 vaccination. The origin of the receptors is an adult in good health.

The chain employs TRBV20-1 and TRBJ2-3; 7 bases agree with TRBD2. There are 15 residues in the CDR3. J lost 4 bases, V lost 3 bases, and 10 bases had no gene match. Germline V gives CDR1 DFQATT, CDR2 SNEGSKA (reference sequence). CDR3 in amino acids: CSASRSGEGPDTQYF. The CDR3 coding sequence is TGCAGTGCTAGTCGGTCGGGGGAGGGCCCAGATACGCAGTATTTT.

This clone was seen a handful of times. The chain is built from TRBV6-4 and TRBJ2-3; 8 positions agree with TRBD2. This CDR3 contains 15 residues. The germline gives CDR1 MRHNA, CDR2 SNTAGT. V lost 8 bases and J lost 2; bases outside the gene matches: 9. CDR3: CASGGVSGDTDTQYF. In nucleotides, the CDR3 is TGTGCCAGCGGCGGGGTTAGCGGGGACACAGATACGCAGTATTTT.

This rearrangement joins TRBV5-4 to TRBJ1-2; tentatively, D is TRBD1 (6 bases). The CDR3 totals 14 residues. The germline CDR1 and CDR2 sequences are SGHNT and YYREEE (reference sequence). The ends were cut back, 0 bases at V and 7 bases at J, with 13 bases in the middle. For the CDR3, the DNA is TGTGCCAGCAGCTTGGTGGCAGGGGCACGTGGCTACACCTTC. Translation: CASSLVAGARGYTF. The variable domain in full, completed from reference TRBV5-4 and TRBJ1-2, reads ETGVTQSPTHLIKTRGQQVTLRCSSQSGHNTVSWYQQALGQGPQFIFQYYREEENGRGNFPPRFSGLQFPNYSSELNVNALELDDSALYLCASSLVAGARGYTFGSGTRLTVV.

As to this clone: Its ends do not fully match the called genes, so a read error is possible. The chain is built from TRBV5-6 and TRBJ2-1; 11 nucleotides line up with TRBD2. This CDR3 is built from 15 residues. Germline CDR1 reads SGHDT; CDR2 reads YYEEEE. CDR3 sequence reads: CASSGSGRAYYEQFF. In DNA form, the CDR3 reads TGTGCCAGCAGCGGTAGCGGGAGGGCCTACTATGAGCAGTTCTTC. The whole variable domain, filled in from reference TRBV5-6 and TRBJ2-1, reads DAGVTQSPTHLIKTRGQQVTLRCSPKSGHDTVSWYQQALGQGPQFIFQYYEEEERQRGNFPDRFSGHQFPNYSSELNVNALLLGDSALYLCASSGSGRAYYEQFFGPGTRLTVL.

The chain has TRBV5-1 and TRBJ1-6, with 8 positions matching TRBD1. The CDR3 has 13 residues. Unmatched junction bases numbered 6, after V lost 4 bases and J lost 12 bases. Germline values: CDR1 SGHRS, CDR2 YFSETQ. Written as DNA, the CDR3 is TGCGCCAGCAGCGTGACAGGGGCCAAACCCCTCCACTTT. Its protein product is CASSVTGAKPLHF.

The chain links TRBV9 to TRBJ2-2, with D perhaps TRBD1 or TRBD2 (5 bases each). Germline V gene lookup returns CDR1 SGDLS and CDR2 YYNGEE. With 4 bases removed from V and 3 bases from J, the gap between germline ends came to 10 bases. This CDR3 is built from 14 residues. CDR3 bases: TGTGCCAGCAGCCCGGGGCCGGACACCGGGGAGCTGTTTTTT. This gives the protein CASSPGPDTGELFF.

This chain uses TRBV7-2 with TRBJ2-2; no reliable D call. Germline loops: CDR1 SGHTA, CDR2 FQGNSA. The CDR3 runs to 16 residues. The ends were cut back, 4 bases at V and 3 bases at J, with 15 bases in the middle. DNA for the CDR3: TGTGCCAGCAGCTCACACTACGGGTATTACACCGGGGAGCTGTTTTTT. Its translation: CASSSHYGYYTGELFF. The whole variable domain, filled in from reference TRBV7-2 and TRBJ2-2, reads GAGVSQSPSNKVTEKGKDVELRCDPISGHTALYWYRQSLGQGLEFLIYFQGNSAPDKSGLPSDRFSAERTGGSVSTLTIQRTQQEDSAVYLCASSSHYGYYTGELFFGEGSRLTVL.

The chain uses TRBV28 and TRBJ2-5, with D possibly TRBD1 on 6 matching bases. This CDR3 has 16 residues. The germline V gene encodes CDR1 MDHEN and CDR2 SYDVKM. Between the trimmed V and J ends, which lost 6 bases and 4 bases, there was a span of 21 bases. The CDR3 DNA reads TGTGCCAGCAGCTCCCCGAGGGGGATGGTGAGAGAGACCCAGTACTTC. It specifies CASSSPRGMVRETQYF.

This chain connects TRBV6-5 to TRBJ1-2, with TRBD1 as a possible D gene (6 bases). The V and J ends lost 6 bases and 4 bases respectively, with 12 bases between them. The CDR3 is 13 amino acids. The germline V gene encodes CDR1 MNHEY and CDR2 SVGAGI. The CDR3 DNA reads TGTGCCAGCAGACAGGGAATGATCTATGGCTACACCTTC. This sequence encodes CASRQGMIYGYTF.

V usage is TRBV6-4 and J usage is TRBJ2-7; no firm D call. The V end was cut by 8 bases, the J end by 2 bases, with 16 bases between. Germline loops: CDR1 MRHNA, CDR2 SNTAGT. This CDR3 spans 14 amino acids. As DNA, the CDR3 is TGTGCCAGCGGCTCCGGATTCACCCCCTACGAGCAGTACTTC. Residues: CASGSGFTPYEQYF.

The V gene is TRBV7-2, the J gene TRBJ1-4, with TRBD1 as a possible D gene (6 bases). Germline lookup yields CDR1 SGHTA and CDR2 FQGNSA. Trimming pared 5 bases from V and 8 bases from J, leaving 18 bases between. This CDR3 has 15 residues. In DNA form, the CDR3 reads TGTGCCAGCAGCCCTCAGGGGTCGATTTGGGAAAAACTGTTTTTT. As protein: CASSPQGSIWEKLFF.

The gene calls are TRBV29-1 and TRBJ2-7; perhaps TRBD2 as D (5 bases). The CDR3 covers 12 residues. With 1 base removed from V and 6 bases from J, the gap between germline ends came to 10 bases. Per the germline V gene, CDR1 is SQVTM and CDR2 is ANQGSEA. CDR3 sequence: CSVEGLGGEQYF. CDR3 bases: TGCAGCGTTGAAGGTCTAGGAGGCGAGCAGTACTTC.

The chain is built from TRBV6-5 and TRBJ1-3; tentative D call: TRBD1 (5 bases). The CDR3 is made up of 13 amino acids. Germline V gene sequence: CDR1 MNHEY, CDR2 SVGAGI. V gave up 8 bases and J gave up 0 bases, with 8 bases separating them. CDR3 nucleotides: TGTGCCAGCGGGGCTAGCTCTGGAAACACCATATATTTT. Protein: CASGASSGNTIYF.

This clone was recorded once. This specimen includes other DNA sequences encoding the same CDR3. The chain is built from TRBV18 and TRBJ2-7; 7 nucleotides line up with TRBD2. Germline values: CDR1 KGHSH, CDR2 LQKENI. CDR3 length: 13 residues. With 6 bases clipped from V and 0 bases from J, the junction kept 2 bases outside the gene matches. The CDR3 here is CASSRTSSYEQYF. CDR3 DNA: TGTGCCAGCTCGAGGACTAGCTCCTACGAGCAGTACTTC.

The rearrangement uses TRBV28 and TRBJ2-1; D call uncertain. V shed 6 bases and J shed 4 bases, with 10 bases lying between them. The CDR3 is made up of 13 amino acids. In germline, CDR1 is MDHEN, CDR2 SYDVKM. DNA for the CDR3: TGTGCCAGCAGAAGGACGGCGTACAATGAGCAGTTCTTC. Translating gives CASRRTAYNEQFF.

This chain uses TRBV3-1 (or the pseudogene TRBV3-2) with TRBJ1-1; D perhaps matches TRBD1 (6 bases). Trimming took 3 bases from V and 0 from J, leaving 20 bases between them. In germline, CDR1 is LGHDT, CDR2 YNNKEL (reference sequence). The CDR3 has 18 residues. CDR3 amino acids: CASSQPPWGGHMNTEAFF. The CDR3 region has the DNA TGTGCCAGCAGCCAGCCCCCCTGGGGGGGGCATATGAACACTGAAGCTTTCTTT.

The genes are TRBV5-1 and TRBJ1-2; D remains unclear. Germline loops: CDR1 SGHRS, CDR2 YFSETQ. Trimming stripped 0 bases from V and 2 bases from J, with 8 bases between. The CDR3 covers 14 residues. The CDR3 region has the DNA TGCGCCAGCAGCTTGGAGGGCAGGAACTATGGCTACACCTTC. It encodes CASSLEGRNYGYTF.

The rearrangement joins TRBV12-3 or TRBV12-4 to TRBJ1-2, with a possible D match to TRBD1 (5 bases). V dropped 6 bases and J dropped 3 bases, with 11 bases sitting between them. The CDR3 runs to 13 residues. Here the CDR3 reads CASSPFRDYGYTF. CDR3 nucleotides: TGTGCCAGCAGCCCCTTCAGGGACTATGGCTACACCTTC.

J is TRBJ2-2 and V is TRBV7-8; D not resolved. V lost 0 bases, J lost 0 bases, and 11 bases lay in between. The CDR3 length is 17 residues. CDR1 is SGHVS and CDR2 is FQNEAQ in the germline V gene. The CDR3 loop reads CASSLASRQANTGELFF. In nucleotides, the CDR3 is TGTGCCAGCAGCTTAGCATCCCGCCAAGCGAACACCGGGGAGCTGTTTTTT.

As DNA, the CDR3 is TGTGCCAGCAGCCAAGTCGGGGGGGACACAGATACGCAGTATTTT. It specifies CASSQVGGDTDTQYF. This sequence joins TRBV3-1 (or the pseudogene TRBV3-2) and TRBJ2-3, with 8 bases that match TRBD2. The CDR3 has 15 amino acids. The V gene's germline CDR1 is LGHDT and CDR2 YNNKEL (reference sequence). The J segment lost 2 bases and the V segment lost 1 base, leaving 2 bases of the junction unmatched.

The gene calls are TRBV9 and TRBJ1-4, with TRBD1 as a possible D gene (6 bases). CDR3 length equals 13 residues. CDR1 SGDLS and CDR2 YYNGEE come from the germline V gene. Trimming cost V 4 bases and J 6 bases, with 10 bases left between them. CDR3 amino acids: CASSPGAYEKLFF. DNA of the CDR3: TGTGCCAGCAGCCCAGGGGCGTATGAAAAACTGTTTTTT. The entire variable domain, with the rest obtained from reference TRBV9 and TRBJ1-4, is as follows: DSGVTQTPKHLITATGQRVTLRCSPRSGDLSVYWYQQSLDQGLQFLIQYYNGEERAKGNILERFSAQQFPDLHSELNLSSLELGDSALYFCASSPGAYEKLFFGSGTQLSVL.